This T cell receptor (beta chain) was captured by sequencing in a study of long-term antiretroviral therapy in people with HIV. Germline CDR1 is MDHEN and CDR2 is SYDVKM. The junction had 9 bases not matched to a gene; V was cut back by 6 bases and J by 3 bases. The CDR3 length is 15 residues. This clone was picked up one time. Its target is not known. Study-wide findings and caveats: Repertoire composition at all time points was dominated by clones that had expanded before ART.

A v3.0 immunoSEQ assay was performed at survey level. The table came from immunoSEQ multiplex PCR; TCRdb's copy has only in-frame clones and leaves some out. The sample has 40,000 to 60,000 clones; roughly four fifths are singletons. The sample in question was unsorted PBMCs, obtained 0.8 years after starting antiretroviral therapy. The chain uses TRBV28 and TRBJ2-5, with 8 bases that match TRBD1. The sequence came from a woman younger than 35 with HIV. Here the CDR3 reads CASSFPGTGKETQYF. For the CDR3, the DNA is TGTGCCAGCAGCTTCCCCGGGACAGGAAAAGAGACCCAGTACTTC.